A selection of T cell receptor beta chains follows, all from one sample in a study of shared clonotypes between healthy human individuals. The method was immunoSEQ multiplex PCR; TCRdb's version includes in-frame clones alone and lacks a portion of them. The table has hundreds of thousands of clones, 95% to 96% seen once. Sequencing input: naive CD8+ T cells sorted from blood. The receptors were sampled from a woman aged 25-40 years in good health. The CDR3 runs from the conserved cysteine through the conserved F or W. A D gene is named only where the DNA matches it firmly. The size field is filled for only some rows; it gives once, few, many or a size class.

abundance | j_gene | d_gene | v_gene | CDR3aa | CDR3nt
. | TRBJ2-1 | TRBD2 | TRBV27 | CASSDLAGGLFF | TGTGCCAGCTCTGACCTTGCGGGAGGCCTGTTCTTC
. | TRBJ2-7 | . | TRBV27 | CASSLGSSSYEQYF | TGTGCCAGCAGTTTAGGGTCGTCCTCCTACGAGCAGTACTTC
. | TRBJ2-7 | TRBD2 | TRBV27 | CASGSLAEAYEQYF | TGTGCCAGCGGATCTCTAGCGGAGGCCTACGAGCAGTACTTC
. | TRBJ2-7 | TRBD1 | TRBV7-9 | CASSLAYGQGGPATYEQYF | TGTGCCAGCAGCTTAGCGTATGGACAGGGGGGCCCGGCAACCTACGAGCAGTACTTC
. | TRBJ2-7 | . | TRBV5-4 | CASSLSYGTEQYF | TGTGCCAGCAGCTTGAGTTACGGTACCGAGCAGTACTTC
once | TRBJ2-1 | TRBD1 | TRBV9 | CASSVGQGLWNEQFF | TGTGCCAGCAGCGTTGGACAGGGCCTGTGGAATGAGCAGTTCTTC
. | TRBJ2-1 | . | TRBV4-1 | CASSQVGTSSSYNEQFF | TGCGCCAGCAGCCAAGTGGGAACGTCGAGCTCCTACAATGAGCAGTTCTTC
. | TRBJ2-7 | . | TRBV27 | CASSLIIRGTYEQYF | TGTGCCAGCAGTTTAATTATAAGGGGAACCTACGAGCAGTACTTC
. | TRBJ2-6 | TRBD1 | TRBV28 | CASSPPGQGAGGANVLTF | TGTGCCAGCAGTCCACCGGGACAGGGGGCGGGTGGGGCCAACGTCCTGACTTTC
. | TRBJ1-5 | . | TRBV2 | CASRGNSNQPQHF | TGTGCCAGCAGGGGAAATAGCAATCAGCCCCAGCATTTT
. | TRBJ1-4 | . | TRBV15 | CATSRQGPNNEKLFF | TGTGCCACCAGCAGGCAGGGGCCAAATAATGAAAAACTGTTTTTT
. | TRBJ2-7 | . | TRBV28 | CASSPGYEQYF | TGTGCCAGCAGTCCAGGCTACGAGCAGTACTTC
. | TRBJ2-3 | TRBD2 | TRBV7-8 | CASSPRLAGDSDTQYF | TGTGCCAGCAGCCCCAGACTAGCGGGAGATTCAGATACGCAGTATTTT
. | TRBJ2-3 | TRBD1 | TRBV6-5 | CASRRTGGPDTQYF | TGTGCCAGCAGGAGGACAGGGGGCCCAGATACGCAGTATTTT
. | TRBJ2-2 | . | TRBV5-6 | CASSTTGGGTGELFF | TGTGCCAGCAGCACCACAGGTGGTGGGACCGGGGAGCTGTTTTTT
. | TRBJ2-7 | TRBD2 | TRBV5-1 | CASSLFSVTSGVRTPTYEQYF | TGCGCCAGCAGCTTGTTTTCGGTGACTAGCGGGGTCCGGACTCCCACCTACGAGCAGTACTTC
. | TRBJ2-2 | . | TRBV28 | CASSLIASLGELFF | TGTGCCAGCAGTTTAATCGCCTCCCTCGGGGAGCTGTTTTTT
. | TRBJ2-7 | TRBD2 | TRBV6-1 | CASSDAGTSGLHEQYF | TGTGCCAGCAGTGATGCCGGGACTAGCGGCCTTCACGAGCAGTACTTC
once | TRBJ2-3 | . | TRBV28 | CASSPGTPSTDTQYF | TGTGCCAGCAGCCCCGGGACACCTAGCACAGATACGCAGTATTTT
. | TRBJ2-2 | TRBD2 | TRBV27 | CASGLRREGGSGELFF | TGTGCCAGCGGCTTGAGGCGGGAGGGCGGTTCCGGGGAGCTGTTTTTT
once | TRBJ2-2 | . | TRBV5-6 | CASSLRQNTGELFF | TGTGCCAGCAGCCTACGACAGAACACCGGGGAGCTGTTTTTT
. | TRBJ2-6 | . | TRBV5-6 | CASSFRGSGANVLTF | TGTGCCAGCAGCTTTAGGGGTTCGGGGGCCAACGTCCTGACTTTC
. | TRBJ1-2 | . | TRBV9 | CASSVAEDNYGYTF | TGTGCCAGCAGCGTAGCAGAGGATAACTATGGCTACACCTTC
once | TRBJ2-3 | . | TRBV5-4 | CASSGEESTDTQYF | TGTGCCAGCAGCGGGGAGGAAAGCACAGATACGCAGTATTTT
. | TRBJ2-6 | . | TRBV9 | CASSYRTEGPGANVLTF | TGTGCCAGCAGCTACCGGACGGAGGGACCTGGGGCCAACGTCCTGACTTTC
. | TRBJ2-7 | TRBD1 | TRBV28 | CASRPTGVTYYEQYF | TGTGCCAGCAGACCAACAGGGGTCACGTACTACGAGCAGTACTTC
. | TRBJ1-4 | . | TRBV28 | CASSLWGGGLGLGVEKLFF | TGTGCCAGCAGTTTATGGGGAGGAGGACTGGGACTCGGTGTTGAAAAACTGTTTTTT
once | TRBJ2-3 | TRBD2 | TRBV7-9 | CASSLREGRTDTQYF | TGTGCCAGCAGCTTAAGGGAGGGCCGGACAGATACGCAGTATTTT
. | TRBJ2-5 | . | TRBV27 | CASSFVGPRLETQYF | TGTGCCAGCAGTTTTGTGGGGCCGCGGCTTGAGACCCAGTACTTC
. | TRBJ1-1 | TRBD1 | TRBV2 | CARDRTGKGVTEAFF | TGTGCCAGAGACCGGACAGGGAAGGGCGTTACTGAAGCTTTCTTT
. | TRBJ2-5 | TRBD2 | TRBV28 | CASSWTSGGETQYF | TGTGCCAGCAGTTGGACTAGCGGGGGAGAGACCCAGTACTTC
once | TRBJ2-1 | TRBD2 | TRBV27 | CASSFGGSYNEQFF | TGTGCCAGCAGTTTCGGGGGGTCCTACAATGAGCAGTTCTTC
. | TRBJ2-7 | TRBD2 | TRBV7-2 | CASSAGLGAYEQYF | TGTGCCAGCAGCGCCGGACTAGGGGCGTACGAGCAGTACTTC
. | TRBJ2-7 | . | TRBV7-9 | CASSFQESYEQYF | TGTGCCAGCAGTTTTCAGGAATCCTACGAGCAGTACTTC
. | TRBJ2-6 | TRBD1 | TRBV7-9 | CASFQGAGANVLTF | TGTGCCAGCTTCCAGGGGGCTGGGGCCAACGTCCTGACTTTC
. | TRBJ2-1 | TRBD2 | TRBV27 | CASSFSSGLAGYPPYNEQFF | TGTGCCAGCAGTTTCTCCTCAGGACTAGCGGGTTACCCTCCCTACAATGAGCAGTTCTTC
. | TRBJ2-1 | TRBD2 | TRBV14 | CASSLAGAIEQFF | TGTGCCAGCAGCCTAGCGGGAGCCATTGAGCAGTTCTTC
. | TRBJ1-2 | . | TRBV19 | CASSSRPPGHAVYGYTF | TGTGCCAGTAGTTCCCGTCCACCGGGACACGCCGTCTATGGCTACACCTTC
. | TRBJ2-5 | . | TRBV6-5 | CASRAYEETQYF | TGTGCCAGCAGAGCCTACGAAGAGACCCAGTACTTC
. | TRBJ2-2 | TRBD1 | TRBV28 | CASSLRTGDTGELFF | TGTGCCAGCAGTTTAAGGACAGGGGACACCGGGGAGCTGTTTTTT
. | TRBJ2-2 | . | TRBV27 | CASTPLAELNTGELFF | TGTGCCAGCACCCCTTTAGCGGAACTAAACACCGGGGAGCTGTTTTTT
. | TRBJ2-4 | . | TRBV15 | CATSRAGTDGKNIQYF | TGTGCCACCAGCAGAGCCGGGACTGATGGCAAAAACATTCAGTACTTC
. | TRBJ2-7 | . | TRBV5-4 | CASSLASEQYF | TGTGCCAGCAGCTTGGCTTCCGAGCAGTACTTC
. | TRBJ2-2 | . | TRBV27 | CASSFWDTGELFF | TGTGCCAGCAGTTTTTGGGACACCGGGGAGCTGTTTTTT
. | TRBJ2-7 | TRBD1 | TRBV18 | CASSPGQGAHEQYF | TGTGCCAGCTCACCAGGGCAGGGGGCCCACGAGCAGTACTTC
. | TRBJ1-4 | . | TRBV6-1 | CASSEWDEKLFF | TGTGCCAGCAGTGAGTGGGATGAAAAACTGTTTTTT
. | TRBJ1-4 | . | TRBV10-3 | CAPHGRPSWEKLFF | TGTGCCCCTCACGGCAGACCCTCGTGGGAAAAACTGTTTTTT
. | TRBJ1-2 | . | TRBV10-2 | CASSESQKRNYGYTF | TGCGCCAGCAGTGAGTCCCAGAAACGGAACTATGGCTACACCTTC